The next 23 T cell receptor beta chains were all read from a single sample in a study of T cell repertoires in cytomegalovirus infection. TCRdb fed the reads into MiXCR, producing one record per CDR3 protein. The table lists fewer than 900,000 distinct CDR3 sequences, 25% to 30% of them singletons. These receptors' antigens are unknown. This specimen consisted of cultured CD8+ T cells from PBMCs, obtained from culture after CMV antigen stimulation. The receptors stem from a human donor in good health (CMV status not recorded). Some clones in this sample may be carry-over from other donors' samples.

This clonotype has only a few counts. The CDR3 loop reads CASSTGGADTQYF. The CDR3, as DNA: TGTGCCAGCAGTACGGGGGGGGCAGATACGCAGTATTTT. The chain employs TRBV2 and TRBJ2-3; 8 bases line up with TRBD2. This CDR3 is built from 13 residues. The junction had 2 bases not matched to a gene; V was cut back by 5 bases and J by 4 bases. Germline V gene lookup returns CDR1 SNHLY and CDR2 FYNNEI.

J is TRBJ2-1 and V is TRBV7-3; D ambiguous. V lost 1 base and J 2 bases, leaving 15 bases between the germline ends. Germline-derived CDR1 and CDR2 are SGHTA and FQGTGA. CDR3 length: 17 amino acids. CDR3 DNA sequence: TGTGCCAGCAGCTTAAGATCGGCAGGCGTTCCCTACAATGAGCAGTTCTTC. Translating gives CASSLRSAGVPYNEQFF.

The sample holds one count of this clonotype. A much larger clone sits a single nucleotide away, making a read error possible. The J gene is TRBJ1-3, the V gene TRBV11-1; no clear D. Germline CDR1 is SGHAT and CDR2 is FQDESV (reference sequence). V was shortened by 5 bases and J by 3 bases, with 8 bases between the two germline ends. CDR3 length equals 13 residues. The CDR3, as DNA: TGTGCCAGCAGCCCCAGGATTGGAAACACCATATATTTT. Its translation is CASSPRIGNTIYF.

The V gene is TRBV12-3 or TRBV12-4, the J gene TRBJ2-4, with TRBD1 as a possible D gene (5 bases). V lost 6 bases, J lost 0 bases, and 15 bases lay in between. This CDR3 has 16 amino acids. CDR3 in DNA: TGTGCCAGCAGCCGAGACAGCTTTTTAGCCAAAAACATTCAGTACTTC. Its protein is CASSRDSFLAKNIQYF.

The chain couples TRBV4-1 to TRBJ2-3; tentatively, D is TRBD1 or TRBD2 (5 bases each). CDR1 and CDR2 from the germline V gene are MGHRA and YSYEKL. There are 16 residues in the CDR3. The germline V and J ends were trimmed by 2 bases and 5 bases, with 17 bases remaining between them. CDR3 coding DNA: TGCGCCAGCAGCCAATCGGGGACCACCCGGTTAGATACGCAGTATTTT. Its protein is CASSQSGTTRLDTQYF.

The sample holds many counts of this clonotype. This sequence joins TRBV7-9 and TRBJ1-5; D remains unclear. V lost 5 bases and J 8 bases, leaving 10 bases between the germline ends. CDR3 length equals 12 residues. Germline CDR1 and CDR2: SEHNR and FQNEAQ (reference sequence). The CDR3 nucleotides are TGTGCCAGCAGCCTTCCGGGGAAGCCCCAGCATTTT. The encoded protein is CASSLPGKPQHF.

This clonotype was counted many times. The chain recombines TRBV7-9 with TRBJ1-1; D perhaps matches TRBD1 (5 bases). The germline CDR1 and CDR2 sequences are SEHNR and FQNEAQ (reference sequence). This CDR3 has 13 residues. The V end lost 4 bases, the J end lost 1 base, and 7 bases lay between the germline ends. CDR3 DNA sequence: TGTGCCAGCAGCTCAGACAGGAACACTGAAGCTTTCTTT. Translated: CASSSDRNTEAFF. The full variable domain, rest sourced from reference TRBV7-9 and TRBJ1-1, is DTGVSQNPRHKITKRGQNVTFRCDPISEHNRLYWYRQTLGQGPEFLTYFQNEAQLEKSRLLSDRFSAERPKGSFSTLEIQRTEQGDSAMYLCASSSDRNTEAFFGQGTRLTVV.

There are a few counts of this clonotype. This chain links TRBV7-9 with TRBJ1-5, with D possibly TRBD1 on 5 matching bases. The CDR3 is 14 residues long. Germline V gene lookup returns CDR1 SEHNR and CDR2 FQNEAQ (reference sequence). Trimming stripped 6 bases from V and 2 bases from J, with 11 bases between. Here the CDR3 DNA reads TGTGCCAGCAGGGATGGGGGGGGCAATCAGCCCCAGCATTTT. Translating it yields CASRDGGGNQPQHF.

This clonotype has at least ten counts. V and J are TRBV12-3 or TRBV12-4 and TRBJ2-5; 7 bases are shared with TRBD2. With V trimmed by 7 bases and J by 3 bases, 11 bases remained unmatched. The CDR3 runs to 15 residues. CDR3 residues: CASTPPGGGEETQYF. Here the CDR3 DNA reads TGTGCCAGCACCCCACCGGGCGGGGGAGAAGAGACCCAGTACTTC.

This clonotype was seen only a few times. This chain uses TRBV5-1 with TRBJ2-7, with D uncertain. The CDR3 extends over 13 amino acids. Germline CDR1 SGHRS, CDR2 YFSETQ. Deletions cut 0 bases from V and 5 bases from J, with 9 bases between. CDR3: CASSLVRNDEQYF. In nucleotides, the CDR3 is TGCGCCAGCAGCTTGGTTCGGAACGACGAGCAGTACTTC.

At least ten counts were recorded for this clonotype. This chain links TRBV7-2 with TRBJ2-1; D might be TRBD1 (5 bases). Germline V gene lookup returns CDR1 SGHTA and CDR2 FQGNSA. The CDR3 runs to 18 residues. V was pared by 5 bases and J by 6 bases, with 26 bases between. CDR3 sequence (DNA): TGTGCCAGCAGCCCAGGGATGGCAACCGTAAAGGTCTCCAATGAGCAGTTCTTC. Translating gives CASSPGMATVKVSNEQFF.

This clonotype was counted only a few times. The J gene is TRBJ2-7, the V gene TRBV7-9, with TRBD1 identical over 8 bases. The V gene's germline CDR1 is SEHNR and CDR2 FQNEAQ (reference sequence). CDR3 size: 15 residues. Unmatched junction bases numbered 12, after V lost 5 bases and J lost 6 bases. DNA for the CDR3: TGTGCCAGCAGCAGGGACAGGCGGCGTGAAGGCGAGCAGTACTTC. It codes for CASSRDRRREGEQYF.

This clonotype was seen many times. One end of the junction does not line up with germline, which may come from a read error. This chain connects TRBV27 to TRBJ2-1, with unresolved D. Germline lookup yields CDR1 MNHEY and CDR2 SMNVEV (reference sequence). The CDR3 length is 13 residues. DNA of the CDR3: TGTGCCAGCAGCTTATCCCGGGACAATGAGCAGTTCTTC. Protein: CASSLSRDNEQFF.

V is TRBV5-5 and J is TRBJ2-6, with D tentatively TRBD1 (6 bases). In germline, CDR1 is SGHKS, CDR2 YYEKEE (reference sequence). Trimming took 2 bases from V and 1 from J, leaving 16 bases between them. The CDR3 is 18 residues long. The CDR3 nucleotides read TGTGCCAGCAGCTTAGACGGCAGGGGCTCATCTGGGGCCAACGTCCTGACTTTC. This translates into CASSLDGRGSSGANVLTF.

The chain combines TRBV7-9 with TRBJ2-5; tentatively, D is TRBD2 (5 bases). The CDR3 length is 12 residues. CDR1 and CDR2 from the germline V gene are SEHNR and FQNEAQ (reference sequence). Trimming shortened V by 7 bases and J by 7 bases, and 13 bases separated the two germline ends. Here the CDR3 DNA reads TGTGCCAGCACCTTGGCCGGGGTGACCCAGTACTTC. Residues: CASTLAGVTQYF.

CDR3 loop: CASSPPGFLDEQFF. Here the CDR3 DNA reads TGTGCCAGCAGCCCCCCGGGGTTTCTGGATGAGCAGTTCTTC. The genes are TRBV7-9 and TRBJ2-1; D possibly corresponds to TRBD2 (5 bases). Germline-derived CDR1 and CDR2 are SEHNR and FQNEAQ (reference sequence). With 5 bases removed from V and 8 bases from J, the gap between germline ends came to 16 bases. The CDR3 runs 14 residues.

This chain links TRBV20-1 with TRBJ1-2, with TRBD1 matching over 7 bases. The CDR3 sequence is 12 residues long. V was clipped by 7 bases and J by 3 bases; unmatched bases: 5. Germline V gives CDR1 DFQATT, CDR2 SNEGSKA (reference sequence). This CDR3 reads CSVLGGHYGYTF. CDR3 bases: TGCAGTGTCCTAGGGGGCCACTATGGCTACACCTTC.

This clonotype has more than one count but fewer than ten. The rearrangement links TRBV7-3 to TRBJ2-4, with D perhaps TRBD1 (8 bases). This CDR3 has 16 residues. Trimming took off 2 bases at V and 5 bases at J, with 16 bases between the two ends. The germline CDR1 and CDR2 sequences are SGHTA and FQGTGA. This CDR3 reads CASSLGGTGGENIQYF. In DNA form, the CDR3 reads TGTGCCAGCAGCTTAGGGGGAACAGGGGGGGAAAACATTCAGTACTTC.

This clonotype has a single count. The chain links TRBV25-1 to TRBJ1-6; D is unresolved. Per the germline V gene, CDR1 is MGHDK and CDR2 is SYGVNS. The germline V and J ends were trimmed by 3 bases and 0 bases, with 6 bases remaining between them. The CDR3 extends over 15 amino acids. The CDR3 bases are TGTGCCAGCAGTGACGACGCCTCCTATAATTCACCCCTCCACTTT. It encodes CASSDDASYNSPLHF.

The rearrangement joins TRBV9 to TRBJ1-2; D is perhaps TRBD1 (5 bases). This CDR3 comprises 13 residues. V lost 0 bases and J 6 bases, leaving 9 bases between the germline ends. Per the germline V gene, CDR1 is SGDLS and CDR2 is YYNGEE. The DNA of the CDR3 is TGTGCCAGCAGCGTAGAGGGGAAGAATGGCTACACCTTC. Encoded protein: CASSVEGKNGYTF.

Points on this clonotype: At one boundary the junction diverges from the germline segment, which might be a read error. This chain joins TRBV6-8 and TRBJ1-1; unclear D gene. CDR1 MNHGY and CDR2 SAAAGT come from the germline V gene. The CDR3 is 11 amino acids. The CDR3: CASSSPEGQHF. CDR3 DNA sequence: TGTGCCAGCAGTTCCCCGGAAGGGCAACACTTT.

The rearrangement joins TRBV9 to TRBJ1-1; 7 positions agree with TRBD1. The V segment lost 3 bases and the J segment 4 bases; nucleotides outside the gene matches: 6. This CDR3 is built from 14 residues. Germline V gives CDR1 SGDLS, CDR2 YYNGEE. This CDR3 reads CASSEDAGGTEAFF. The CDR3 nucleotides are TGTGCCAGCAGCGAGGATGCAGGGGGCACTGAAGCTTTCTTT.

This clonotype was recorded a few times. The chain has TRBV11-2 and TRBJ1-2, with D unresolved. V lost 1 base, J lost 8 bases, and 11 bases lay in between. The germline gives CDR1 SGHAT, CDR2 FQNNGV. The length of the CDR3 is 13 residues. The DNA of the CDR3 is TGTGCCAGCAGCTTAGTGGGTGTGGAGGGCTACACCTTC. Translation: CASSLVGVEGYTF.